The 4 T cell receptor beta chains listed next were all sequenced from one sample in a study of shared T cell receptors in the human thymus. TCRdb's copy holds only in-frame clones and misses some; the assay was immunoSEQ multiplex PCR. The table has about 500,000 clones, roughly 74% seen once. A further study also used this sample, focusing on human thymus T cells.

Source material: thymocytes. The receptor set was obtained from a boy under three years old with a congenital heart defect.

The chain links TRBV6-4 to TRBJ2-5, with 10 bases identical to TRBD2. V lost 6 bases to trimming and J lost 4 bases; unmatched junction nucleotides: 8. The CDR3 is 15 amino acids. Germline loops: CDR1 MRHNA, CDR2 SNTAGT. CDR3 protein: CASSLAGEMGETQYF. CDR3 DNA: TGTGCCAGCAGCCTAGCGGGAGAGATGGGAGAGACCCAGTACTTC.

In its sample, this clone was seen once. The rearrangement uses TRBV5-6 and TRBJ2-1; 9 positions agree with TRBD1. Germline values: CDR1 SGHDT, CDR2 YYEEEE. The CDR3 is 17 amino acids. V was clipped by 4 bases and J by 1 base; unmatched bases: 9. The CDR3 bases are TGTGCCAGCAGCCTAAACCGGACAGGGGAGTCCTACAATGAGCAGTTCTTC. Translation gives CASSLNRTGESYNEQFF.

The genes are TRBV5-4 and TRBJ2-7; 7 nucleotides match TRBD2. CDR1 is SGHNT and CDR2 is YYREEE in the germline V gene (reference sequence). Losses at the gene ends were 2 bases for V and 2 bases for J; bases not matched to a gene: 7. This CDR3 comprises 15 residues. DNA for the CDR3: TGTGCCAGCAGCTTTAGACTAGCTGATACCTACGAGCAGTACTTC. Translated, it gives CASSFRLADTYEQYF.

This clone was observed a few times. CDR3 bases: TGTGCCAGCAGGGATAGCGGGAGGGCCGGAGAGACCCAGTACTTC. Translation: CASRDSGRAGETQYF. The chain is built from TRBV6-6 and TRBJ2-5; TRBD2 matches at 11 bases. The CDR3 has 15 residues. CDR1 and CDR2 from the germline V gene are MNHNY and SVGAGI (reference sequence). The V segment lost 6 bases and the J segment 4 bases; nucleotides outside the gene matches: 7.